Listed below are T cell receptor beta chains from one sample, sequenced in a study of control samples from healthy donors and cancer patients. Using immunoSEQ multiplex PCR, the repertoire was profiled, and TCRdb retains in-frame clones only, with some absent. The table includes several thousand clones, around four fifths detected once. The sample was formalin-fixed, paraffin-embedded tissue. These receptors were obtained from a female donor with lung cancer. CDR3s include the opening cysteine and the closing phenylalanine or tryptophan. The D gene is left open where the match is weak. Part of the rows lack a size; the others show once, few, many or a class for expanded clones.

CASSVRLADTDTQYF | TGTGCCAGCAGTGTCCGGCTAGCGGACACAGATACGCAGTATTTT | NA | TRBV6-6 | TRBD2 | TRBJ2-3
CATKEGYNEQFF | TGTGCCACCAAGGAGGGTTACAATGAGCAGTTCTTC | NA | TRBV19 | NA | TRBJ2-1
CASSWKTRDSPLHF | TGTGCCAGCAGCTGGAAAACCAGGGATTCACCCCTCCACTTT | NA | TRBV11-2 | NA | TRBJ1-6
CANSFRLKGETQYF | TGTGCCAACAGCTTTCGGCTTAAGGGCGAGACCCAGTACTTC | NA | TRBV7-8 | NA | TRBJ2-5
CATSDTRTSGRASYNEQFF | TGTGCCACCAGTGATACGCGGACTAGCGGGAGGGCCTCCTACAATGAGCAGTTCTTC | NA | TRBV24-1 | TRBD2 | TRBJ2-1
CASSQDTGGAYGYTF | TGTGCCAGCAGCCAAGATACAGGGGGCGCCTATGGCTACACCTTC | NA | TRBV4-2 | TRBD1 | TRBJ1-2
CASSRDRGLYQPQHF | TGTGCCAGCAGCCGGGACAGGGGGCTGTATCAGCCCCAGCATTTT | NA | TRBV11-2 | TRBD1 | TRBJ1-5
CAAFGQGNTGELFF | TGTGCCGCATTTGGACAGGGTAACACCGGGGAGCTGTTTTTT | NA | TRBV6-6 | TRBD1 | TRBJ2-2
CASSPGVLGRGTGIHEQYF | TGCGCCAGCAGCCCCGGGGTTTTGGGGCGGGGAACAGGGATCCACGAGCAGTACTTC | NA | TRBV4-1 | NA | TRBJ2-7
CAAGSNQPQHF | TGTGCCGCCGGTAGCAATCAGCCCCAGCATTTT | NA | TRBV10-3 | NA | TRBJ1-5
CASSWNTDTQYF | TGTGCCAGCAGTTGGAACACAGATACGCAGTATTTT | NA | TRBV6-6 | NA | TRBJ2-3
CASSLAGGSYEQYF | TGTGCCAGCAGCCTAGCGGGCGGCTCCTACGAGCAGTACTTC | few | TRBV6-5 | TRBD2 | TRBJ2-7
CASSEQGTSARWYQETQYF | TGTGCCAGCAGTGAGCAAGGGACTAGCGCCAGGTGGTACCAAGAGACCCAGTACTTC | NA | TRBV6-1 | TRBD2 | TRBJ2-5
CASSPETRTDTQYF | TGTGCCAGCTCACCAGAAACACGCACAGATACGCAGTATTTT | once | TRBV18 | NA | TRBJ2-3
CASSRGLAGDTDTQYF | TGTGCCAGCTCACGTGGACTAGCGGGAGACACAGATACGCAGTATTTT | NA | TRBV18 | TRBD2 | TRBJ2-3
CASSRQGYQPQHF | TGTGCCAGCAGTCGACAGGGGTACCAGCCCCAGCATTTT | NA | TRBV28 | TRBD1 | TRBJ1-5
CANSPRVAATNEKLFF | TGTGCCAACAGCCCGCGTGTTGCTGCAACTAATGAAAAACTGTTTTTT | NA | TRBV5-5 | NA | TRBJ1-4
CASSQPSTGGPNQPQHF | TGTGCCAGCAGTCAACCTTCGACAGGGGGCCCCAATCAGCCCCAGCATTTT | NA | TRBV6-6 | TRBD1 | TRBJ1-5
CASSSVDSYEQYF | TGTGCCAGCAGCTCTGTGGACTCCTACGAGCAGTACTTC | NA | TRBV21-1 | NA | TRBJ2-7
CASSPEEAYEQYF | TGTGCCAGCTCCCCCGAGGAAGCCTACGAGCAGTACTTC | once | TRBV18 | NA | TRBJ2-7
CASSPGTSPSYEQYF | TGTGCCAGCAGTCCAGGGACTAGCCCCTCCTACGAGCAGTACTTC | NA | TRBV28 | TRBD2 | TRBJ2-7
CATRISIRDRVVANEKLFF | TGTGCCACCAGAATTAGCATCCGGGACAGGGTTGTAGCTAATGAAAAACTGTTTTTT | NA | TRBV24-1 | TRBD1 | TRBJ1-4
CATSREGRRDTEAFF | TGTGCCACCAGCAGGGAGGGTCGAAGGGACACTGAAGCTTTCTTT | NA | TRBV15 | NA | TRBJ1-1
CASSFYAGSSTDTQYF | TGTGCCAGCAGTTTCTATGCGGGTTCTAGCACAGATACGCAGTATTTT | NA | TRBV27 | NA | TRBJ2-3
CSATREEHYGYTF | TGCAGCGCAACCCGGGAGGAACACTATGGCTACACCTTC | NA | TRBV29-1 | NA | TRBJ1-2
CAISPGLAGYEQYF | TGTGCCATCAGCCCCGGACTAGCGGGCTACGAGCAGTACTTC | once | TRBV10-3 | TRBD2 | TRBJ2-7
CASSGLTVSYSVNSNQPQHF | TGTGCCAGCAGCGGCCTGACAGTTTCTTACTCCGTTAATAGCAATCAGCCCCAGCATTTT | once | TRBV11-3 | NA | TRBJ1-5
CASSLAEGAGANVLTF | TGTGCCAGCAGCTTAGCGGAAGGGGCTGGGGCCAACGTCCTGACTTTC | NA | TRBV7-2 | NA | TRBJ2-6
CASSLVRGTNTGELFF | TGTGCCAGCAGCTTAGTACGGGGGACCAACACCGGGGAGCTGTTTTTT | NA | TRBV7-9 | NA | TRBJ2-2
CASSPNMGRSNTEAFF | TGTGCCAGCTCACCAAATATGGGCCGCTCGAACACTGAAGCTTTCTTT | once | TRBV18 | NA | TRBJ1-1
CASSQTLSAQPQHF | TGTGCCAGCAGCCAAACCCTCTCGGCACAGCCCCAGCATTTT | NA | TRBV3-1/TRBV3-2 | NA | TRBJ1-5
CASSWAGTSTDTQYF | TGTGCCAGCAGTTGGGCCGGTACTAGCACAGATACGCAGTATTTT | NA | TRBV28 | NA | TRBJ2-3
CASSEGQAMYF | TGTGCCAGCAGCGAGGGACAGGCGATGTACTTC | NA | TRBV7-9 | TRBD1 | TRBJ2-4
CASSLDRAGGRFF | TGTGCCAGCAGCTTAGACCGAGCGGGAGGGCGGTTCTTC | NA | TRBV7-9 | TRBD2 | TRBJ2-1
CASSLRQGYGYTF | TGTGCCAGCAGTTTGAGGCAGGGATATGGCTACACCTTC | few | TRBV27 | NA | TRBJ1-2
CASSLRAGGYEQYF | TGTGCCAGCAGCTTGAGAGCGGGGGGCTACGAGCAGTACTTC | NA | TRBV7-2 | TRBD2 | TRBJ2-7
CASSLNVGGEQYF | TGTGCCAGCAGCTTGAATGTGGGAGGAGAGCAGTACTTC | NA | TRBV6-6 | NA | TRBJ2-7
CASSLTGTPRQDTQYF | TGTGCCAGCAGCCTCACCGGGACTCCTAGACAGGATACGCAGTATTTT | NA | TRBV9 | NA | TRBJ2-3
CASSYLLGGGTDTQYF | TGTGCCAGCAGTTACCTACTTGGGGGGGGCACAGATACGCAGTATTTT | NA | TRBV6-5 | TRBD2 | TRBJ2-3
CASSPMGSGYTDTQYF | TGTGCCAGCAGCCCCATGGGGAGCGGCTACACAGATACGCAGTATTTT | NA | TRBV11-2 | NA | TRBJ2-3
CASSLIGTGDNEQFF | TGTGCCAGCTCACTTATCGGGACTGGGGACAATGAGCAGTTCTTC | NA | TRBV18 | NA | TRBJ2-1
CASSYSGGSNQPQHF | TGTGCCAGCAGTTACTCGGGGGGAAGCAATCAGCCCCAGCATTTT | NA | TRBV6-2/TRBV6-3 | NA | TRBJ1-5
CASSLTGAATNEKLFF | TGCGCCAGCAGCTTGACGGGGGCAGCAACTAATGAAAAACTGTTTTTT | NA | TRBV5-1 | NA | TRBJ1-4
CASSFVAVQETQYF | TGTGCCAGCAGCTTTGTAGCGGTACAAGAGACCCAGTACTTC | NA | TRBV7-2 | NA | TRBJ2-5
CASSPTQSSYNEQFF | TGTGCCAGCAGCCCAACTCAGAGCTCCTACAATGAGCAGTTCTTC | NA | TRBV9 | NA | TRBJ2-1
CASSQGRWGVEGYTF | TGCGCCAGCAGCCAAGGACGTTGGGGGGTCGAGGGCTACACCTTC | NA | TRBV4-3 | NA | TRBJ1-2
CASSLQTGQEAFF | TGTGCCAGCAGCCTACAGACAGGCCAAGAAGCTTTCTTT | once | TRBV12-3/TRBV12-4 | NA | TRBJ1-1
CASSFSGRGEAFF | TGTGCCAGCAGTTTTTCAGGGCGGGGTGAAGCTTTCTTT | NA | TRBV12-3/TRBV12-4 | NA | TRBJ1-1
CASSDTGNQPQHF | TGTGCCAGCAGTGACACAGGGAATCAGCCCCAGCATTTT | NA | TRBV12-3/TRBV12-4 | NA | TRBJ1-5